These 10 T cell receptor beta chains were sequenced from one sample in a study of a mutant IDH1 vaccine in newly diagnosed glioma. Antigens of these TCRs are unknown. The repertoire was sequenced with immunoSEQ multiplex PCR; TCRdb's copy has only in-frame clones and lacks some. The data contain approximately 41,000 clones, roughly 90% of them singletons. Time point of the sample: week 23, last vaccination. All doses held 300 ug of mutant IDH1 20-mer peptide, with topical imiquimod. The sample here was PBMCs, taken from a glioma patient whose treatment included an IDH1 peptide vaccine. The origin of the receptors is a man aged 45-60 years with glioma.

The chain employs TRBV11-2 and TRBJ2-6; D is uncertain. Trimming left V 5 bases short and J 0 bases short, with 5 bases between. Germline V lookup: CDR1 SGHAT, CDR2 FQNNGV. The CDR3 covers 14 residues. DNA for the CDR3: TGTGCCAGCAGCCCCTACTCTGGGGCCAACGTCCTGACTTTC. It is translated as CASSPYSGANVLTF.

The chain uses TRBV11-2 and TRBJ2-5; TRBD1 aligns across 10 bases. The V gene end was trimmed by 4 bases and the J gene end by 5 bases; junction bases not matched to a gene: 4. There are 14 residues in the CDR3. Per germline, CDR1 SGHAT and CDR2 FQNNGV. This CDR3 is CASSWRTGGETQYF. CDR3 nucleotides: TGTGCCAGCAGCTGGCGGACAGGGGGTGAGACCCAGTACTTC.

The chain couples TRBV5-4 to TRBJ2-3, with 15 bases fitting TRBD2. V dropped 1 base and J dropped 6; count of bases not matched to a gene: 9. The CDR3 runs 18 residues. Germline CDR1 is SGHNT and CDR2 is YYREEE (reference sequence). CDR3 region: CASSLPAGLAGGRDTQYF. Here the CDR3 DNA reads TGTGCCAGCAGCTTGCCTGCAGGACTAGCGGGGGGGAGGGATACGCAGTATTTT.

V usage is TRBV5-5 and J usage is TRBJ2-7, with D perhaps given as TRBD1 or TRBD2 (5 bases each). Trimming shortened V by 3 bases and J by 2 bases, and 15 bases separated the two germline ends. The CDR3 is made up of 15 amino acids. Per the germline V gene, CDR1 is SGHKS and CDR2 is YYEKEE (reference sequence). CDR3 sequence: CASSSRTQGAYEQYF. CDR3 sequence (DNA): TGTGCCAGCAGCTCTAGAACTCAGGGAGCCTACGAGCAGTACTTC.

V and J are TRBV6-1 and TRBJ2-5; 7 bases align to TRBD2. This CDR3 comprises 14 residues. Germline-derived CDR1 and CDR2 are MNHNS and SASEGT. V trimming: 5 bases; J trimming: 4 bases; junction bases outside the gene matches: 7. The CDR3 nucleotides are TGTGCCAGCAGTCGGACTAGTTTAAGAGAGACCCAGTACTTC. As protein: CASSRTSLRETQYF.

The chain recombines TRBV7-6 with TRBJ2-7; TRBD1 agrees at 8 bases. The CDR3 has 15 residues. The trim removed 5 bases at V and 4 bases at J, leaving 10 bases unmatched. CDR1 and CDR2 (germline): SGHVS, FNYEAQ. The CDR3 region is CASSQEDRAGYEQYF. DNA of the CDR3: TGTGCCAGCAGCCAAGAGGACAGGGCGGGGTACGAGCAGTACTTC.

The V and J genes are TRBV28 and TRBJ2-2; 8 nucleotides agree with TRBD1. Germline CDR1 and CDR2: MDHEN and SYDVKM. The CDR3 contains 18 residues. The J segment lost 4 bases and the V segment lost 6 bases, leaving 16 bases of the junction unmatched. This CDR3 is CASRYGQGEGVGTGELFF. The CDR3, as DNA: TGTGCCAGCAGATATGGACAGGGCGAGGGGGTCGGCACCGGGGAGCTGTTTTTT.

The J gene is TRBJ1-2, the V gene TRBV28; TRBD1 matches at 7 bases. V dropped 6 bases and J dropped 0; count of bases not matched to a gene: 1. The CDR3 totals 13 residues. Germline CDR1 is MDHEN and CDR2 is SYDVKM. As DNA, the CDR3 is TGTGCCAGCAGCGGGACAGCTAACTATGGCTACACCTTC. Protein: CASSGTANYGYTF.

The CDR3 sequence: CASSQDLASGRAKVHTGELFF. DNA for the CDR3: TGCGCCAGCAGCCAAGATCTGGCTAGCGGGAGGGCCAAAGTCCACACCGGGGAGCTGTTTTTT. The rearrangement links TRBV4-1 to TRBJ2-2; 12 bases agree with TRBD2. Looked up from germline, CDR1 is MGHRA and CDR2 is YSYEKL. This CDR3 spans 21 amino acids. The V segment lost 0 bases and the J segment 3 bases; nucleotides outside the gene matches: 14.

This chain joins TRBV18 and TRBJ1-1; D is unclear. V gave up 1 base and J gave up 0 bases, with 12 bases separating them. The length of the CDR3 is 16 residues. CDR1 KGHSH and CDR2 LQKENI come from the germline V gene. The CDR3 sequence is CASSPQDGRVNTEAFF. DNA of the CDR3: TGTGCCAGCTCACCACAAGACGGGAGGGTGAACACTGAAGCTTTCTTT.